The 12 T cell receptor beta chains given below trace back to one sample, sequenced in a study of T cell repertoires in cytomegalovirus infection (dated by TCRdb to the late 2010s). The data were produced on an Illumina HiSeq 1500. TCRdb reanalyzed the raw reads on its own, using fastp at Q25 for trimming and MiXCR for clone calling, and kept in-frame beta chains. For every CDR3 protein sequence, its rows merge into one entry that carries the most common genes and DNA. The sample table contains around 770,000 distinct CDR3 sequences; only one count was recorded for about 27% of them. The top ten clones comprise around 12% of the sample. Reading the label with the study, this specimen's treatment or condition is: in vitro stimulation with specific CMV peptide epitopes to enrich CMV-specific T cells. Antigen specificity for these receptors is unknown. The sequencing here drew on cultured CD8+ T cells from PBMCs, taken from culture after CMV antigen stimulation. The origin of the receptors is a human donor in good health (CMV status not recorded). Some clones in this sample may be carry-over from other donors' samples.

J is TRBJ1-5 and V is TRBV19; a weak D match, TRBD1 (6 bases). The ends were cut back, 7 bases at V and 0 bases at J, with 16 bases in the middle. This CDR3 is 16 amino acids long. CDR1 and CDR2 (germline): LNHDA, SQIVND (reference sequence). Here the CDR3 reads CASNFGTSYSNQPQHF. CDR3 DNA: TGTGCCAGTAATTTTGGGACATCCTATAGCAATCAGCCCCAGCATTTT.

The gene calls are TRBV19 and TRBJ1-5, with a possible D match to TRBD1 (5 bases). This CDR3 region has 14 residues. With 3 bases removed from V and 6 bases from J, the gap between germline ends came to 12 bases. Germline CDR1 reads LNHDA; CDR2 reads SQIVND (reference sequence). The CDR3 here is CASSIGGRGQPQHF. CDR3 DNA: TGTGCCAGTAGTATTGGGGGACGGGGTCAGCCCCAGCATTTT.

The CDR3 loop is CASSYTSGETDTQYF. CDR3 nucleotides: TGTGCCAGCAGTTATACTAGCGGAGAGACAGATACGCAGTATTTT. The V call is TRBV6-5, the J call TRBJ2-3; 8 bases agree with TRBD2. Germline V gene lookup returns CDR1 MNHEY and CDR2 SVGAGI. J was trimmed by 3 bases and V by 3 bases; bases with no gene match: 5. The CDR3 contains 15 residues.

The chain carries TRBV4-1 and TRBJ2-3; D remains ambiguous. V was cut by 2 bases and J by 3 bases, with 9 bases left in between. This CDR3 spans 14 amino acids. Germline V gene lookup returns CDR1 MGHRA and CDR2 YSYEKL. The CDR3 reads CASSQQRGTDTQYF. CDR3 sequence (DNA): TGCGCCAGCAGCCAACAACGAGGAACAGATACGCAGTATTTT.

The chain carries TRBV6-1 and TRBJ2-7; D not certain. The CDR3 runs 12 residues. Trimming left V 2 bases short and J 6 bases short, with 8 bases between. CDR1 is MNHNS, CDR2 SASEGT, per germline. CDR3 DNA: TGTGCCAGCAGTGAATACGGGTCCGAGCAGTACGTC. This codes for CASSEYGSEQYV.

The chain links TRBV5-6 to TRBJ2-7; D may be TRBD1 (5 bases). The CDR3 runs to 15 residues. The V end lost 0 bases, the J end lost 1 base, and 11 bases lay between the germline ends. Germline values: CDR1 SGHDT, CDR2 YYEEEE. The CDR3 sequence: CASSLAGMGSYEQYV. The CDR3 DNA reads as TGTGCCAGCAGCTTGGCAGGGATGGGGTCCTACGAGCAGTACGTC.

The chain is built from TRBV4-1 and TRBJ2-3; the match to TRBD2 covers 10 bases. CDR1 and CDR2 (germline): MGHRA, YSYEKL. CDR3 size: 16 residues. V trimming: 0 bases; J trimming: 9 bases; junction bases outside the gene matches: 9. CDR3 region: CASSQDLAGDVATQYF. As DNA, the CDR3 is TGCGCCAGCAGCCAAGATCTAGCGGGGGACGTGGCAACGCAGTATTTT.

The J gene is TRBJ2-1, the V gene TRBV19; D uncertain. V lost 3 bases to trimming and J lost 4 bases, with 10 bases between them. The germline CDR1 and CDR2 sequences are LNHDA and SQIVND (reference sequence). CDR3 length equals 14 residues. The CDR3 region is CASSIGTTYNEQFF. The CDR3 DNA sequence: TGTGCCAGTAGTATTGGAACCACATACAATGAGCAGTTCTTC.

The chain is built from TRBV12-3 or TRBV12-4 and TRBJ1-2; tentative D call: TRBD1 (5 bases). V shed 6 bases and J shed 3 bases, with 11 bases lying between them. This CDR3 contains 13 residues. CDR3 in DNA: TGTGCCAGCAGGACCAAGGGGCACTATGGCTACACCTTC. It yields the protein CASRTKGHYGYTF.

The gene calls are TRBV27 and TRBJ2-1; 7 bases fit TRBD1. CDR3 length: 13 residues. Looked up from germline, CDR1 is MNHEY and CDR2 is SMNVEV (reference sequence). Germline trimming cut 6 bases from V and 8 bases from J; bases unmatched to any gene: 7. DNA for the CDR3: TGTGCCAGCAGCAGGGACAGCTGGGATGAGCAGTTCTTC. It specifies CASSRDSWDEQFF.

This chain joins TRBV2 and TRBJ1-1; D call uncertain. This CDR3 comprises 14 residues. Between the trimmed V and J ends, which lost 4 bases and 1 base, there was a span of 10 bases. Germline CDR1 is SNHLY and CDR2 is FYNNEI. This CDR3 is CASSAWGTNTEAFF. DNA of the CDR3: TGTGCCAGCAGTGCGTGGGGAACGAACACTGAAGCTTTCTTT.

V usage is TRBV5-6 and J usage is TRBJ2-3; D is undetermined. The CDR3 spans 14 residues. Trimming pared 2 bases from V and 0 bases from J, leaving 7 bases between. Germline CDR1 reads SGHDT; CDR2 reads YYEEEE. CDR3 DNA: TGTGCCAGCAGCTTTGGCAAGAGCACAGATACGCAGTATTTT. This codes for CASSFGKSTDTQYF.